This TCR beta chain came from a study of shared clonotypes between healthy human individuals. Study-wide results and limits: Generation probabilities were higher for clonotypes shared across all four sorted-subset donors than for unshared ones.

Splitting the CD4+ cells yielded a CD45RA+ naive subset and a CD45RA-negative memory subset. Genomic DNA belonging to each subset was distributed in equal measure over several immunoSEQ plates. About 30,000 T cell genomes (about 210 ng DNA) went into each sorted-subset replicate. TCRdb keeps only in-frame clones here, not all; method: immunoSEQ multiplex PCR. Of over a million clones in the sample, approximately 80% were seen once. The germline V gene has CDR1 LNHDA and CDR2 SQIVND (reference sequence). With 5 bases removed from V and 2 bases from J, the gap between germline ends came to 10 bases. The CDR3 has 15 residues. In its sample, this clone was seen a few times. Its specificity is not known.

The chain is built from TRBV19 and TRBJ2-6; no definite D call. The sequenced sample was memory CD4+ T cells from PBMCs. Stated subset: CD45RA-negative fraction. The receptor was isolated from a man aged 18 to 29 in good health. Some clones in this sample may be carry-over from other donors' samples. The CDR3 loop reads CASSSTGTGANVLTF. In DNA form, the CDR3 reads TGTGCCAGTAGTTCGACTGGGACTGGGGCCAACGTCCTGACTTTC.